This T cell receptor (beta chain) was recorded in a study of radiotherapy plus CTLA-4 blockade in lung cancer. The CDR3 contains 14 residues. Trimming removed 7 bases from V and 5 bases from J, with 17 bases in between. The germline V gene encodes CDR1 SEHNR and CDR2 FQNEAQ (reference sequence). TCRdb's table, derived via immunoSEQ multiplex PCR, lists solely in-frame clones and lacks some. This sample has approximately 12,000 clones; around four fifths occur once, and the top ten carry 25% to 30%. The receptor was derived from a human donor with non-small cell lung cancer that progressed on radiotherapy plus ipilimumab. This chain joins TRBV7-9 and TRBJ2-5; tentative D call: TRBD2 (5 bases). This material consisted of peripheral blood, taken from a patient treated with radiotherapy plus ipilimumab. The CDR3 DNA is TGTGCCAGCACCCTCTTACCGGGAACGGAGACCCAGTACTTC. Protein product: CASTLLPGTETQYF.